Described below is a single T cell receptor beta chain sequence and its context. The CDR3 extends over 14 amino acids. The germline V gene has CDR1 WSHSY and CDR2 SAAADI. Trimming pared 1 base from V and 5 bases from J, leaving 9 bases between. The record originates from a study of CD8 T cells in Susac syndrome. A quantity of about 0.5 to 1 ug RNA underwent reverse transcription using random hexamers. TCRdb reanalysed the immunoSEQ multiplex PCR reads using MiXCR and keeps one entry per CDR3 protein. Of around 79,000 distinct CDR3 sequences detected, approximately 94% appear once; the ten largest clones hold more than 0.4%.

J is TRBJ1-5 and V is TRBV10-2; D is perhaps TRBD1 (5 bases). Sequencing was performed on CD8+ T cells from PBMCs. This receptor was taken from a human donor with Susac syndrome. The DNA of the CDR3 is TGCGCCAGCAGTGAGTTGGGGCTCTATCAGCCCCAGCATTTT. Protein sequence: CASSELGLYQPQHF.